This T cell receptor (beta chain) is drawn from a study of regulatory T cells in long-lasting Graves disease. Germline CDR1 and CDR2: MDHEN and SYDVKM. This CDR3 is 14 amino acids long. The ends were cut back, 6 bases at V and 6 bases at J, with 15 bases in the middle. The time point: persistent/refractory GD, antithyroid drugs over 5 years with positive TRAb. PBMC-extracted RNA yielded the TCR library. Only a few counts were recorded for this clonotype. Researchers made TCR beta libraries by using iRepertoire HTBI primers and running Arm-PCR on CDR3 regions. Each CDR3 protein is one row after TCRdb ran MiXCR on the multiplex PCR reads. The repertoire holds about 290,000 distinct CDR3 sequences, with roughly a fifth as singletons.

The J gene is TRBJ2-1, the V gene TRBV28; D call uncertain. The specimen was peripheral blood mononuclear cells (PBMCs), collected when the disease was refractory, from a patient treated with antithyroid drugs. The receptor comes from a female donor with Graves disease. CDR3 sequence (DNA): TGTGCCAGCAGCGCACCTTATAAGGTCAATGAGCAGTTCTTC. Translating it yields CASSAPYKVNEQFF.